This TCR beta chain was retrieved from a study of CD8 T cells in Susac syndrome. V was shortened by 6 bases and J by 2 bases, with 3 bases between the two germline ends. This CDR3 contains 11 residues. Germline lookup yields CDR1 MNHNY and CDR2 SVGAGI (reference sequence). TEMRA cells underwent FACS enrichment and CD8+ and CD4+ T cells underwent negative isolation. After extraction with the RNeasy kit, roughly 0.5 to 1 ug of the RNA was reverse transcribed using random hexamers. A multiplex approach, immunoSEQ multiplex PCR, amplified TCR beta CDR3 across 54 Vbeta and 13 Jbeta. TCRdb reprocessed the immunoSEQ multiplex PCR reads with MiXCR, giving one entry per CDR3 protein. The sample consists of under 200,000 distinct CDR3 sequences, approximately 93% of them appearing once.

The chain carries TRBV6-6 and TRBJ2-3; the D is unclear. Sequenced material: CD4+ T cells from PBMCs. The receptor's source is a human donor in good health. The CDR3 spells CASRYTDTQYF. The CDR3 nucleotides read TGTGCCAGCAGGTACACAGATACGCAGTATTTT.